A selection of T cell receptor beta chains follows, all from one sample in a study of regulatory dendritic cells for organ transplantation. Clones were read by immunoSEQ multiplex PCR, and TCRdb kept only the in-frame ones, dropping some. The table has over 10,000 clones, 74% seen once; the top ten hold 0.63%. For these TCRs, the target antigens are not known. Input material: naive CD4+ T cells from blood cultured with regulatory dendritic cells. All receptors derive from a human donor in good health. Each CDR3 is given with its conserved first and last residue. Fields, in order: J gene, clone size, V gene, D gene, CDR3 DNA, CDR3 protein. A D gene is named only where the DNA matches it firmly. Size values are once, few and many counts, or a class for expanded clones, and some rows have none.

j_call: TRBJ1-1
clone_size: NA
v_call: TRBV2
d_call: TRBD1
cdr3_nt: TGTGCCAGCACCCGGACAGGTTGGAACACTGAAGCTTTCTTT
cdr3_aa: CASTRTGWNTEAFF

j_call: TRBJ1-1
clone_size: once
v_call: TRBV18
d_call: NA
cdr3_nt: TGTGCCAGCTCACCACAAGCCCAAACCCGAGGGGGAACTGAAGCTTTCTTT
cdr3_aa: CASSPQAQTRGGTEAFF

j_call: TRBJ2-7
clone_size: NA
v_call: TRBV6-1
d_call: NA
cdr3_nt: TGTGCCAGCAACGCGGGGACCTCCTACGAGCAGTACTTC
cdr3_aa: CASNAGTSYEQYF

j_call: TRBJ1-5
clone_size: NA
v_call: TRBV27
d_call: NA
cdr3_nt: TGTGCCAGCAGTTTTTCGCTCGGGGAGGGGCCCCAGCATTTT
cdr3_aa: CASSFSLGEGPQHF

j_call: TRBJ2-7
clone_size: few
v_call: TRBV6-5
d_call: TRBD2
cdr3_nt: TGTGCCAGCAGACCTTCTAGCGGGGCTTACGAGCAGTACTTC
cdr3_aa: CASRPSSGAYEQYF

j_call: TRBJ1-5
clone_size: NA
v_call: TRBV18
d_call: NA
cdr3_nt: TGTGCCAGCTCACCCCAGGGGTCTGGGAGCAATCAGCCCCAGCATTTT
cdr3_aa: CASSPQGSGSNQPQHF

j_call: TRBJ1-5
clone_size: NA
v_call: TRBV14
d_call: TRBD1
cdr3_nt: TGTGCCATAATGTTAGGACAGGTTAATCAGCCCCAGCATTTT
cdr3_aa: CAIMLGQVNQPQHF

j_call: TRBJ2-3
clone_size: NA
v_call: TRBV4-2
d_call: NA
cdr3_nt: TGTGCCAGCAGCCCACGGGACTTCGGCGCAGATACGCAGTATTTT
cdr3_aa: CASSPRDFGADTQYF

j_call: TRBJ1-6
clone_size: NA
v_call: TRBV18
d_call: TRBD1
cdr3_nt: TGTGCCAGCTCACCAAGGGGGACAGGGGGTTCGTCACCCCTCCACTTT
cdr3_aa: CASSPRGTGGSSPLHF

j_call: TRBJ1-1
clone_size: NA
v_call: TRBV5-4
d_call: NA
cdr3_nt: TGTGCCAGCAGAAATCCGACAGCTCAGAACACTGAAGCTTTCTTT
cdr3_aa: CASRNPTAQNTEAFF

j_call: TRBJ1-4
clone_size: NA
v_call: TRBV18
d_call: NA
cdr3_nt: TGTGCCAGCTCACGGGCCGTAACTAATGAAAAACTGTTTTTT
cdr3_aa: CASSRAVTNEKLFF

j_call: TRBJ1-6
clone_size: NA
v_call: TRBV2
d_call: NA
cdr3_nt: TGTGCCAGCAACCCAGGAGACAGGCTAAATTCACCCCTCCACTTT
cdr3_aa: CASNPGDRLNSPLHF

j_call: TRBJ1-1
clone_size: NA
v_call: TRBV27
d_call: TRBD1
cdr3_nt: TGTGCCAGCAGTCTATTTAGACAGGGATCGAACACTGAAGCTTTCTTT
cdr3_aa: CASSLFRQGSNTEAFF

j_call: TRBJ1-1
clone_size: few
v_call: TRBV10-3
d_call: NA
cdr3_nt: TGTGCCATCAGATCAACTACAGGTTATGAAGCTTTCTTT
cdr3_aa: CAIRSTTGYEAFF

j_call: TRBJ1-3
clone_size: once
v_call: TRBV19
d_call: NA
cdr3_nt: TGTGCCAGTAGTTCACGGTCGGGGAGTGGAAACACCATATATTTT
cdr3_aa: CASSSRSGSGNTIYF

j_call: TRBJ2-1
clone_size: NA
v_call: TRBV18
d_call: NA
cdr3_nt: TGTGCCAGCTCACCGGCGGCAGGGATAGCCTACAATGAGCAGTTCTTC
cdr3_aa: CASSPAAGIAYNEQFF

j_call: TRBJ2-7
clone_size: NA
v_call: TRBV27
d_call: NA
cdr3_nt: TGTGCCAGCAGTCCTCAGGACAACTCCTACGAGCAGTACTTC
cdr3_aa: CASSPQDNSYEQYF

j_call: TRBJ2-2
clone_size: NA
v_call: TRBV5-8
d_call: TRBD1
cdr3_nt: TGTGCCAGCAGCTTGCGGACAGGTTACACCGGGGAGCTGTTTTTT
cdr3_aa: CASSLRTGYTGELFF

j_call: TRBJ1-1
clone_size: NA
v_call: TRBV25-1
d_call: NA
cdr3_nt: TGTGCCAGCAGTTCAGCGGGGGCTGAAGCTTTCTTT
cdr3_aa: CASSSAGAEAFF

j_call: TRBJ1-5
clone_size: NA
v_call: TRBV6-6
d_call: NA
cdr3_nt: TGTGCCAGCAGGAACCGAGGGGGTCTCAATCAGCCCCAGCATTTT
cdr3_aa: CASRNRGGLNQPQHF